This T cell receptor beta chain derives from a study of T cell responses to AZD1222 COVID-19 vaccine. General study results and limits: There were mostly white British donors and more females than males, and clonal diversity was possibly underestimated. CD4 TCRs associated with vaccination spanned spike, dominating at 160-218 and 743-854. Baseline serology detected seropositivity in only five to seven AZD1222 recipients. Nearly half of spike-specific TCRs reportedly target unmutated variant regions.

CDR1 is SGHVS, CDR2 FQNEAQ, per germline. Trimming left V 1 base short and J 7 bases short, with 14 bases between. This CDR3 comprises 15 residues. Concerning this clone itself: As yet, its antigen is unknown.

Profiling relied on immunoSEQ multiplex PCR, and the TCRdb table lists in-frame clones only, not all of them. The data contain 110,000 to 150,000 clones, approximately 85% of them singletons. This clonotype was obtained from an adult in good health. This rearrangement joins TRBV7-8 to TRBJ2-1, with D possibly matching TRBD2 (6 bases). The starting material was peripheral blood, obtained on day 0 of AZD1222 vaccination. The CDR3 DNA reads TGTGCCAGCAGCTTAGGCGCCCTGAGCGGGAATGAGCAGTTCTTC. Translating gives CASSLGALSGNEQFF.